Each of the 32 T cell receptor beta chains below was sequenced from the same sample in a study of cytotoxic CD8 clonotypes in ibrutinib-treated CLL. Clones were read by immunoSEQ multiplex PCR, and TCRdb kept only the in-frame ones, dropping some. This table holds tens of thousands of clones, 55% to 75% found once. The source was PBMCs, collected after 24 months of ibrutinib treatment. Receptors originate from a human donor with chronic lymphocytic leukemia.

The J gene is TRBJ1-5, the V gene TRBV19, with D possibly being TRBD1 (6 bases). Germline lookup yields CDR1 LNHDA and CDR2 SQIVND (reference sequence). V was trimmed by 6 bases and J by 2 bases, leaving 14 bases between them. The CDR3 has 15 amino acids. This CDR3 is CASRFGGAGNQPQHF. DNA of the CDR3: TGTGCCAGTAGATTTGGGGGGGCTGGCAATCAGCCCCAGCATTTT.

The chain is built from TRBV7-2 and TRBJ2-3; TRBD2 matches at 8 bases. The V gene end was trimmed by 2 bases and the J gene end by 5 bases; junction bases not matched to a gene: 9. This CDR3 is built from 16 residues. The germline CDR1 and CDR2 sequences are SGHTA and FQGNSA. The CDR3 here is CASSLFSGGGQDTQYF. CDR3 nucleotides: TGTGCCAGCAGCTTATTCAGCGGGGGAGGGCAAGATACGCAGTATTTT.

The CDR3 loop reads CASSRTGARAGNQPQHF. The DNA for the CDR3 is TGTGCCAGCAGCCGGACAGGGGCGAGGGCGGGCAATCAGCCCCAGCATTTT. This chain uses TRBV7-3 with TRBJ1-5, with 9 bases that match TRBD1. The CDR3 is 17 amino acids. Germline V CDR1 and CDR2: SGHTA, FQGTGA. V gave up 5 bases and J gave up 2 bases; unmatched junction bases: 10.

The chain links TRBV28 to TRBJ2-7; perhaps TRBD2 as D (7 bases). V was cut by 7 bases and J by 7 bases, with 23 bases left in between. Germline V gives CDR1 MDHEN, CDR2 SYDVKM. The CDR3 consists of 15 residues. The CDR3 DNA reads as TGTGCCAGCATTCCCCTCGGGGGGCGATCTCGTGAGCAGTACTTC. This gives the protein CASIPLGGRSREQYF.

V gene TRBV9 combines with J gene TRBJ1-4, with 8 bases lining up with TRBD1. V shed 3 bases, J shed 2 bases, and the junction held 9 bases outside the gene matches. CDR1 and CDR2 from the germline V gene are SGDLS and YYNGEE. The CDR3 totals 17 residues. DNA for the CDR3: TGTGCCAGCAGCGGACGACAGGGGCCCTTCACTAATGAAAAACTGTTTTTT. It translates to CASSGRQGPFTNEKLFF.

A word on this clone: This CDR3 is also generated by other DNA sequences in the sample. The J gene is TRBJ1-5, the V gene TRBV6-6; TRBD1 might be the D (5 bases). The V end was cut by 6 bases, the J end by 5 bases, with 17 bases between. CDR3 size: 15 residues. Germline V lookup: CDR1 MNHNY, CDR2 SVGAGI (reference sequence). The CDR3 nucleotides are TGTGCCAGCAGCCCAGGGAAAACCGGGGATCAGCCCCAGCATTTT. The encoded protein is CASSPGKTGDQPQHF.

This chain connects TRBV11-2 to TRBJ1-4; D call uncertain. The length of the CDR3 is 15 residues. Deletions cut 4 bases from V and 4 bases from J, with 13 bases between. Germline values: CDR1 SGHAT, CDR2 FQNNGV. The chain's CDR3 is CASSSYRSINEKLFF. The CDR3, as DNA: TGTGCCAGCAGCTCCTACCGGAGTATTAATGAAAAACTGTTTTTT.

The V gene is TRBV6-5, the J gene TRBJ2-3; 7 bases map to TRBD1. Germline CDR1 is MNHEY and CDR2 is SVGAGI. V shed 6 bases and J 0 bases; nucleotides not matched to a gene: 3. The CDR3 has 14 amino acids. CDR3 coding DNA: TGTGCCAGCAGGAGGGGGCTTAGCACAGATACGCAGTATTTT. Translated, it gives CASRRGLSTDTQYF.

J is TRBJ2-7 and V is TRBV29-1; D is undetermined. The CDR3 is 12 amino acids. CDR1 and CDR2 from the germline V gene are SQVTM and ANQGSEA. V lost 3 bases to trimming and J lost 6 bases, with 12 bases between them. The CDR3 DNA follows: TGCAGCGTTGAGGTGTTAGTTGGCGAGCAGTACTTC. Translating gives CSVEVLVGEQYF.

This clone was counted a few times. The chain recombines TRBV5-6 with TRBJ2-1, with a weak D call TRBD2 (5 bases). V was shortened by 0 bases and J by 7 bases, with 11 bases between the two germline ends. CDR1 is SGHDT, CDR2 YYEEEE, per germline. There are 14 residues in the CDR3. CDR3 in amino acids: CASSLGRGWNEQFF. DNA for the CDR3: TGTGCCAGCAGCTTGGGACGGGGTTGGAATGAGCAGTTCTTC. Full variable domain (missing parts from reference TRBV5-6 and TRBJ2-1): DAGVTQSPTHLIKTRGQQVTLRCSPKSGHDTVSWYQQALGQGPQFIFQYYEEEERQRGNFPDRFSGHQFPNYSSELNVNALLLGDSALYLCASSLGRGWNEQFFGPGTRLTVL.

As DNA, the CDR3 is TGTGCCAGCAACCGGGACCTCAAAGGGGAGCTGTTTTTT. It codes for CASNRDLKGELFF. The V call is TRBV6-1, the J call TRBJ2-2; D is tentatively TRBD1 or TRBD2 (5 bases each). The germline V gene has CDR1 MNHNS and CDR2 SASEGT. Trimming removed 7 bases from V and 8 bases from J, with 14 bases in between. The CDR3 loop spans 13 amino acids.

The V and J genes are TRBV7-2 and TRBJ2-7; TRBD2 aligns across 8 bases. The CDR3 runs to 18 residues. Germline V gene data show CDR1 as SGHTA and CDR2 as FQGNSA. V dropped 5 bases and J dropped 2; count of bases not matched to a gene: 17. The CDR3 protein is CASSIQSSSSGLTYEQYF. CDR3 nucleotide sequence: TGTGCCAGCAGCATTCAATCGAGCTCTAGCGGGCTGACCTACGAGCAGTACTTC.

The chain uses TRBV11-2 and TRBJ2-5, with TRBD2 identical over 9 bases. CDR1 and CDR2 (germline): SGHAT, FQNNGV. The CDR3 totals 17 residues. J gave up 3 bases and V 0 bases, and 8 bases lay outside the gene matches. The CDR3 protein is CASSLDRSGGTKETQYF. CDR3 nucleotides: TGTGCCAGCAGCTTAGATCGGAGCGGGGGGACCAAAGAGACCCAGTACTTC.

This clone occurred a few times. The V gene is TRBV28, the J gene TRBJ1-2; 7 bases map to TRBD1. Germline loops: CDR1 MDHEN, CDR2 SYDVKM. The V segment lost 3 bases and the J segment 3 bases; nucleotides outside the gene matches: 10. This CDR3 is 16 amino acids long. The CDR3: CASSFGRETGDYGYTF. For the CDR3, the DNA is TGTGCCAGCAGTTTTGGCCGAGAAACAGGGGACTATGGCTACACCTTC.

The CDR3 is CASSLLGGSTYEQYF. The CDR3 region has the DNA TGCGCCAGCAGCTTGCTGGGGGGCTCAACCTACGAGCAGTACTTC. This chain connects TRBV5-1 to TRBJ2-7; possibly TRBD1 or TRBD2 for D (6 bases each). The V gene's germline CDR1 is SGHRS and CDR2 YFSETQ. The CDR3 spans 15 residues. Deletions cut 1 base from V and 2 bases from J, with 13 bases between.

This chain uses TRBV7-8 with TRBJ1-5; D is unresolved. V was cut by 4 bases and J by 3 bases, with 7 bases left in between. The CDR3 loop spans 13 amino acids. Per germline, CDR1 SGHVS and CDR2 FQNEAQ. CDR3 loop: CASSSGINQPQHF. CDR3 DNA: TGTGCCAGCAGCTCCGGAATCAATCAGCCCCAGCATTTT.

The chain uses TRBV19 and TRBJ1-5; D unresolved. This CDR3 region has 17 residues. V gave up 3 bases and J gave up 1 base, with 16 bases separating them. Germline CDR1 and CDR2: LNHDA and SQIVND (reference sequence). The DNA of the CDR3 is TGTGCCAGTAGTATCTTGGCAGCGGCGCGCAGCAATCAGCCCCAGCATTTT. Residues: CASSILAAARSNQPQHF.

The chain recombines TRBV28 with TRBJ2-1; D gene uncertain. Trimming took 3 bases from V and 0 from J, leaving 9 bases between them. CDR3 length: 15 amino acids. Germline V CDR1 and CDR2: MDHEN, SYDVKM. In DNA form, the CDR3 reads TGTGCCAGCAGTTTGTTTGAGAGCTCCTACAATGAGCAGTTCTTC. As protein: CASSLFESSYNEQFF.

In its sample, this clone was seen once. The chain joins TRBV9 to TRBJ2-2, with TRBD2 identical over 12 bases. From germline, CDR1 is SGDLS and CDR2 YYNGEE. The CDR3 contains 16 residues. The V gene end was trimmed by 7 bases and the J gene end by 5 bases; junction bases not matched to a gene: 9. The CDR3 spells CASASGGAVRTGELFF. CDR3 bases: TGTGCCAGCGCTAGCGGGGGGGCCGTTAGGACCGGGGAGCTGTTTTTT. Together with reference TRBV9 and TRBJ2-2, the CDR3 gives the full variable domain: DSGVTQTPKHLITATGQRVTLRCSPRSGDLSVYWYQQSLDQGLQFLIQYYNGEERAKGNILERFSAQQFPDLHSELNLSSLELGDSALYFCASASGGAVRTGELFFGEGSRLTVL.

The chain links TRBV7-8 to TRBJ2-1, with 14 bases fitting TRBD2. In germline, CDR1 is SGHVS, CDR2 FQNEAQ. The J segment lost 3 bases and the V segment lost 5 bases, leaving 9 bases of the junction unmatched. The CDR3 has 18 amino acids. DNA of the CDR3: TGTGCCAGCAGCACTGGGACTAGCGGGGGAGATTACTACAATGAGCAGTTCTTC. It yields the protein CASSTGTSGGDYYNEQFF.

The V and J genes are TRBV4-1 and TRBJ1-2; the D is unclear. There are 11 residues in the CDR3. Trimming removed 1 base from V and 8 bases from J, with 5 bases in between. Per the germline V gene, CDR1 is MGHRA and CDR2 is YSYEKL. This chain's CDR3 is CASSQGMGYTF. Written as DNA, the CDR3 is TGCGCCAGCAGCCAAGGGATGGGCTACACCTTC.

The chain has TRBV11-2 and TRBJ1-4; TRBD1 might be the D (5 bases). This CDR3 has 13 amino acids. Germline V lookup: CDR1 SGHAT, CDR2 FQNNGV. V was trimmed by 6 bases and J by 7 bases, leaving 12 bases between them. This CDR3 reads CASSWDVPEKLFF. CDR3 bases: TGTGCCAGCAGTTGGGACGTCCCTGAAAAACTGTTTTTT. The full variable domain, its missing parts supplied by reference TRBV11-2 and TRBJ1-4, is EAGVAQSPRYKIIEKRQSVAFWCNPISGHATLYWYQQILGQGPKLLIQFQNNGVVDDSQLPKDRFSAERLKGVDSTLKIQPAKLEDSAVYLCASSWDVPEKLFFGSGTQLSVL.

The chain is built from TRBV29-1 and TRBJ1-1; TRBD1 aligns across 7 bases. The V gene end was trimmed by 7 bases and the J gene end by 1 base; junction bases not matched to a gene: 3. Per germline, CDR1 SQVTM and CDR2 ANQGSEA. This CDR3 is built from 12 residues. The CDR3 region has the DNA TGCAGCGCCAGACAGGGGAACACTGAAGCTTTCTTT. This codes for CSARQGNTEAFF.

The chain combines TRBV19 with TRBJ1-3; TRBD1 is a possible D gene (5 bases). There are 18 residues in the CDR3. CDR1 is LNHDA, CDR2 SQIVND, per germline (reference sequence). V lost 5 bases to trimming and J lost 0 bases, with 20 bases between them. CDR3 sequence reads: CASSSLPGRPVSGNTIYF. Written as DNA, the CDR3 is TGTGCCAGTAGTTCCTTACCGGGACGGCCAGTCTCTGGAAACACCATATATTTT. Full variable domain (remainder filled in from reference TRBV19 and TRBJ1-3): DGGITQSPKYLFRKEGQNVTLSCEQNLNHDAMYWYRQDPGQGLRLIYYSQIVNDFQKGDIAEGYSVSREKKESFPLTVTSAQKNPTAFYLCASSSLPGRPVSGNTIYFGEGSWLTVV.

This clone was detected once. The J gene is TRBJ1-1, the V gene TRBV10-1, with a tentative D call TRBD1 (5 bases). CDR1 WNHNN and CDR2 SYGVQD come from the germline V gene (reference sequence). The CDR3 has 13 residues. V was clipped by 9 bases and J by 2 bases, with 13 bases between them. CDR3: CARDPTVNTEAFF. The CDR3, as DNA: TGCGCCAGAGATCCGACAGTCAACACTGAAGCTTTCTTT.

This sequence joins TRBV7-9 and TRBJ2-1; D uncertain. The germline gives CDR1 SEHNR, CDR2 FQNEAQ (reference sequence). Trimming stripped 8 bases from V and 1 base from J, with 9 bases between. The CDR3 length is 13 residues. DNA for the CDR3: TGTGCCAGCCTCCAACAGTCCTACAATGAGCAGTTCTTC. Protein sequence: CASLQQSYNEQFF.

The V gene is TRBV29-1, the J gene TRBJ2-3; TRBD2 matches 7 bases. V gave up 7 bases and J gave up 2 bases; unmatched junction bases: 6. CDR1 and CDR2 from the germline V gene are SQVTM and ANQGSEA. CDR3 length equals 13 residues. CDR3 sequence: CSATGLFTDTQYF. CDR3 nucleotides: TGCAGCGCCACGGGACTATTCACAGATACGCAGTATTTT.

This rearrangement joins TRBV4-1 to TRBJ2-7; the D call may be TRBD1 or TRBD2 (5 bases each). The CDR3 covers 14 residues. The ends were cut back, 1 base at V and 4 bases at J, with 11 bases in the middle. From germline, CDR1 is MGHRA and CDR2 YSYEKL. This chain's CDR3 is CASSQVEGPYEQYF. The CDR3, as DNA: TGCGCCAGCAGCCAAGTCGAGGGGCCTTACGAGCAGTACTTC.

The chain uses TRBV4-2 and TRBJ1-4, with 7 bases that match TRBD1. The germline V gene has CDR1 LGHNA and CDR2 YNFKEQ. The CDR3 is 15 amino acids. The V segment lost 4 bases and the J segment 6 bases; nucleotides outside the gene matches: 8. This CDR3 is CASSPSQGGDEKLFF. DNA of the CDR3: TGTGCCAGCAGCCCCAGCCAGGGGGGGGATGAAAAACTGTTTTTT.

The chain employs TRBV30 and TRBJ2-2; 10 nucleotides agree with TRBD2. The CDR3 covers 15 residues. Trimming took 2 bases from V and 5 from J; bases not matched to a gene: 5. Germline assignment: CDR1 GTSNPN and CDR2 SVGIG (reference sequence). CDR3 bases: TGTGCCTGGAGTAGCGGGGGGGCCGGGACCGGGGAGCTGTTTTTT. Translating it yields CAWSSGGAGTGELFF.

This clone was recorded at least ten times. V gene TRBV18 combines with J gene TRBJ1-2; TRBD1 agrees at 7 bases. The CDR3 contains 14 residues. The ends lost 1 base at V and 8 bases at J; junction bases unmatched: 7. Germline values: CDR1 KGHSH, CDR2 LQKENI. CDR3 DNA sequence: TGTGCCAGCTCACCACAGAAGGGGGCGGAAGGCTACACCTTC. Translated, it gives CASSPQKGAEGYTF. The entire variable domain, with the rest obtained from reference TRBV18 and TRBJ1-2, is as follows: NAGVMQNPRHLVRRRGQEARLRCSPMKGHSHVYWYRQLPEEGLKFMVYLQKENIIDESGMPKERFSAEFPKEGPSILRIQQVVRGDSAAYFCASSPQKGAEGYTFGSGTRLTVV.

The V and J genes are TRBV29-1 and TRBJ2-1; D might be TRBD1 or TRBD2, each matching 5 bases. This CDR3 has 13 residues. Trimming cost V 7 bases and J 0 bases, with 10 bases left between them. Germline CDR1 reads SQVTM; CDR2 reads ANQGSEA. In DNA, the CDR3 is TGCAGCGCATCAGGGAGCTCCTACAATGAGCAGTTCTTC. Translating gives CSASGSSYNEQFF.